This TCR beta chain appears in the sequencing data of a study of early T cells in non-severe SARS-CoV-2 infection. The CDR3 is made up of 13 amino acids. The germline V and J ends were trimmed by 5 bases and 6 bases, with 11 bases remaining between them. CDR1 and CDR2 from the germline V gene are MNHEY and SVGAGI. TCRdb itself ran the 5' RACE reads through MiXCR, one entry per CDR3 protein. The sample holds about 56,000 distinct CDR3 sequences, about 16% seen once. This clonotype turned up a few times. The genes are TRBV6-5 and TRBJ2-4; D possibly corresponds to TRBD2 (6 bases). The specimen comprised whole blood, sampled at baseline. The source is an adult who was a healthcare worker with PCR-confirmed SARS-CoV-2 infection or an uninfected control (not recorded which). This chain's CDR3 is CASSIAALNIQYF. The CDR3 nucleotides are TGTGCCAGCAGTATAGCGGCGCTAAACATTCAGTACTTC.